This entry lists 16 T cell receptor beta chains sequenced from one sample in a study of T cells in Graves' hyperthyroidism and ophthalmopathy. What was amplified from RNA transcripts were TCR beta CDR3 regions. During a first-round RT-PCR of the TCR CDR3, the HTBI primer set was used. TCRdb reprocessed the multiplex PCR reads via MiXCR and lists one record per CDR3 protein. The sample consists of roughly 700,000 distinct CDR3 sequences, around a sixth of them appearing once. Sequencing was performed on blood. These receptors were collected from a man aged 50 to 60 with Graves' hyperthyroidism.

The gene calls are TRBV14 and TRBJ2-7, with D possibly TRBD2 on 6 matching bases. Germline V CDR1 and CDR2: SGHDN, FVKESK. Trimming shortened V by 6 bases and J by 4 bases, and 22 bases separated the two germline ends. The CDR3 length is 16 residues. CDR3 sequence reads: CASSFLTGGNTYEQYF. CDR3 DNA: TGTGCCAGCAGTTTTCTAACTGGGGGGAACACATACGAGCAGTACTTC.

The table lists this clonotype with many counts. The rearrangement joins TRBV24-1 to TRBJ2-1; 10 bases are shared with TRBD2. In germline, CDR1 is KGHDR, CDR2 SFDVKD. Losses at the gene ends were 5 bases for V and 8 bases for J; bases not matched to a gene: 8. The CDR3 consists of 15 residues. CDR3 residues: CATSVNSGRYDEQFF. In nucleotides, the CDR3 is TGTGCCACCAGTGTTAATAGCGGGAGGTACGATGAGCAGTTCTTC.

This clonotype was seen many times. This chain connects TRBV20-1 to TRBJ2-7; D possibly corresponds to TRBD2 (5 bases). The germline V gene encodes CDR1 DFQATT and CDR2 SNEGSKA (reference sequence). CDR3 size: 14 residues. V was trimmed by 1 base and J by 6 bases, leaving 16 bases between them. The CDR3: CSARVPAARTEQYF. CDR3 in DNA: TGCAGTGCTAGAGTCCCAGCGGCCCGGACCGAGCAGTACTTC.

This clonotype came up many times. J is TRBJ1-2 and V is TRBV9, with a weak D call TRBD1 (5 bases). The CDR3 runs 12 residues. Germline-derived CDR1 and CDR2 are SGDLS and YYNGEE. The germline V and J ends were trimmed by 0 bases and 8 bases, with 8 bases remaining between them. CDR3 protein: CASSVVRGGYTF. CDR3 DNA sequence: TGTGCCAGCAGCGTAGTAAGGGGAGGCTACACCTTC.

Many counts were recorded for this clonotype. The chain combines TRBV28 with TRBJ1-2, with TRBD1 identical over 8 bases. V shed 4 bases, J shed 8 bases, and the junction held 12 bases outside the gene matches. The CDR3 has 15 residues. In germline, CDR1 is MDHEN, CDR2 SYDVKM. CDR3 bases: TGTGCCAGCAGTTCAGGGGGCGGGTCCATGGGCGGCTACACCTTC. Protein product: CASSSGGGSMGGYTF.

In its sample, this clonotype was seen many times. This chain's CDR3 is CASSRNQPQHF. The CDR3 nucleotides read TGTGCCAGCAGCCGTAATCAGCCCCAGCATTTT. This sequence joins TRBV28 and TRBJ1-5; D gene ambiguous. In germline, CDR1 is MDHEN, CDR2 SYDVKM. With 6 bases removed from V and 4 bases from J, the gap between germline ends came to 4 bases. The CDR3 totals 11 residues. The full variable domain, in which reference TRBV28 and TRBJ1-5 provide the parts outside the CDR3, is DVKVTQSSRYLVKRTGEKVFLECVQDMDHENMFWYRQDPGLGLRLIYFSYDVKMKEKGDIPEGYSVSREKKERFSLILESASTNQTSMYLCASSRNQPQHFGDGTRLSIL.

The chain couples TRBV6-9 to TRBJ2-5; 12 bases are a match to TRBD1. This CDR3 is built from 16 residues. Germline values: CDR1 MNHGY, CDR2 SVAAGI. V trimming: 3 bases; J trimming: 4 bases; junction bases outside the gene matches: 6. CDR3 in DNA: TGTGCCAGCAGTTACGCCGGGACAGGGGGCGGAGAGACCCAGTACTTC. Translated: CASSYAGTGGGETQYF.

The V call is TRBV29-1, the J call TRBJ2-1; a weak D match, TRBD1 (6 bases). Germline V gives CDR1 SQVTM, CDR2 ANQGSEA. The CDR3 is made up of 13 amino acids. V lost 0 bases to trimming and J lost 9 bases, with 12 bases between them. The chain's CDR3 is CSVEDQGRVEQFF. The CDR3 nucleotides are TGCAGCGTTGAAGATCAGGGGAGAGTTGAGCAGTTCTTC.

This clonotype was detected ten times or more. CDR3: CSGFGTADTQYF. CDR3 coding DNA: TGCAGCGGGTTCGGGACAGCAGATACGCAGTATTTT. The chain has TRBV29-1 and TRBJ2-3, with TRBD1 matching 7 bases. Germline lookup yields CDR1 SQVTM and CDR2 ANQGSEA. The CDR3 consists of 12 residues. V lost 7 bases, J lost 4 bases, and 5 bases stayed unmatched.

This clonotype was seen many times. The rearrangement links TRBV7-2 to TRBJ2-5; the D is unclear. V lost 5 bases and J lost 0, with 7 bases in between. Germline loops: CDR1 SGHTA, CDR2 FQGNSA. The CDR3 covers 13 residues. CDR3 nucleotide sequence: TGTGCCAGCAGCAACGGGTACCAAGAGACCCAGTACTTC. Its translation: CASSNGYQETQYF.

Many counts were recorded for this clonotype. V usage is TRBV20-1 and J usage is TRBJ2-7, with D perhaps being TRBD1 or TRBD2 (6 bases each). The V and J ends lost 5 bases and 7 bases respectively, with 27 bases between them. The length of the CDR3 is 16 residues. Germline V gives CDR1 DFQATT, CDR2 SNEGSKA (reference sequence). The CDR3 region is CSAQLPGQWWTKEQYF. CDR3 in DNA: TGCAGTGCTCAGCTCCCGGGACAATGGTGGACTAAGGAGCAGTACTTC.

V gene TRBV4-1 combines with J gene TRBJ2-5, with 8 positions matching TRBD2. CDR1 is MGHRA and CDR2 is YSYEKL in the germline V gene. Trimming cost V 0 bases and J 5 bases; bases outside gene matches: 11. This CDR3 is 17 amino acids long. The CDR3 here is CASSQDGSGGPGETQYF. As DNA, the CDR3 is TGCGCCAGCAGCCAAGATGGTTCGGGAGGGCCTGGTGAGACCCAGTACTTC.

This clonotype showed up many times. The chain joins TRBV19 to TRBJ1-2; 7 nucleotides match TRBD1. Germline V lookup: CDR1 LNHDA, CDR2 SQIVND (reference sequence). J was trimmed by 3 bases and V by 3 bases; bases with no gene match: 7. The CDR3 sequence is 15 residues long. CDR3 loop: CASSIVEGADYGYTF. In DNA, the CDR3 is TGTGCCAGTAGTATCGTGGAGGGGGCCGACTATGGCTACACCTTC.

This clonotype was seen at least ten times. CDR3 residues: CAWSDVYEQYF. CDR3 nucleotides: TGTGCCTGGAGCGACGTCTACGAGCAGTACTTC. V and J are TRBV30 and TRBJ2-7; D is unclear. CDR3 length equals 11 residues. V lost 3 bases to trimming and J lost 3 bases, with 6 bases between them. Germline values: CDR1 GTSNPN, CDR2 SVGIG (reference sequence).

Ten or more counts support this clonotype. The rearrangement joins TRBV20-1 to TRBJ1-5, with D perhaps TRBD1 (5 bases). In germline, CDR1 is DFQATT, CDR2 SNEGSKA (reference sequence). The V end was cut by 0 bases, the J end by 2 bases, with 11 bases between. The CDR3 has 15 residues. The CDR3 protein is CSARDRVSGNQPQHF. CDR3 DNA: TGCAGTGCTAGAGACAGGGTTTCGGGCAATCAGCCCCAGCATTTT.

The rearrangement links TRBV19 to TRBJ2-1, with D unresolved. The CDR3 is 13 amino acids. The V and J ends lost 1 base and 7 bases respectively, with 8 bases between them. Germline CDR1 LNHDA, CDR2 SQIVND (reference sequence). Here the CDR3 reads CASSIGNWNEQFF. The CDR3, as DNA: TGTGCCAGTAGTATAGGGAATTGGAATGAGCAGTTCTTC. Filled out from reference TRBV19 and TRBJ2-1, the complete variable domain reads DGGITQSPKYLFRKEGQNVTLSCEQNLNHDAMYWYRQDPGQGLRLIYYSQIVNDFQKGDIAEGYSVSREKKESFPLTVTSAQKNPTAFYLCASSIGNWNEQFFGPGTRLTVL.